Listed below are T cell receptor beta chains from one sample, sequenced in a study of TIL therapy for anti-PD-1-resistant metastatic lung cancer. Sequenced by immunoSEQ multiplex PCR; TCRdb stores in-frame clones only, minus some. This table holds some 43,000 clones, around 80% found once. The source was blood, collected at baseline. These receptors were taken from a man between 65 and 85 years old with non-small cell lung cancer. Both conserved end residues are part of each CDR3. D genes are given only for firm matches. Clone size is not always given. Where it is, it says once, few, many or a class for expanded clones.

abundance,v_gene,j_gene,d_gene,CDR3nt,CDR3aa
-,TRBV7-2,TRBJ1-2,-,TGTGCCAGCAGCTCGCGGCAGACCTATGGCTACACCTTC,CASSSRQTYGYTF
once,TRBV7-9,TRBJ2-1,-,TGTGCCAGCAGCTTAGACCCCCGGGCAGGGGTTTACAATGAGCAGTTCTTC,CASSLDPRAGVYNEQFF
-,TRBV9,TRBJ2-1,-,TGTGCCAGCAGCGTAGAACTCGAAGGGAATGAGCAGTTCTTC,CASSVELEGNEQFF
-,TRBV5-1,TRBJ2-3,TRBD2,TGCGCCAGCAGCTTGGCCGAGGGAGGGGCAGATACGCAGTATTTT,CASSLAEGGADTQYF
medium-sized,TRBV12-5,TRBJ2-1,TRBD2,TGTGCTAGTGGTTCGGAGGGGGAAGGGACTAGCGGGTACAATGAGCAGTTCTTC,CASGSEGEGTSGYNEQFF
-,TRBV9,TRBJ2-1,-,TGTGCCAGCAGCGTATTCGGCCCCAGTAATGAGCAGTTCTTC,CASSVFGPSNEQFF
-,TRBV11-2,TRBJ2-3,TRBD2,TGTGCCAGCAGCTTAGATCTTCTAGCGGCCACAGATACGCAGTATTTT,CASSLDLLAATDTQYF
once,TRBV10-3,TRBJ2-7,TRBD1,TGTGCCATCAGTCACGGGACAGGGGGGGACTACGAGCAGTACTTC,CAISHGTGGDYEQYF
-,TRBV7-6,TRBJ2-5,TRBD1,TGTGCCAGCAGCTTAGCATCGGACAGGTACCAAGAGACCCAGTACTTC,CASSLASDRYQETQYF
-,TRBV28,TRBJ1-4,-,TGTGCCAGCAGTGGACACCCAACTAATGAAAAACTGTTTTTT,CASSGHPTNEKLFF
once,TRBV6-4,TRBJ2-2,-,TGTGCCAATCTCCAAGCCTTCCCTCAGGGGAACACCGGGGAGCTGTTTTTT,CANLQAFPQGNTGELFF
-,TRBV10-3,TRBJ2-5,-,TGTGTCATCAGTGAGCCCGGGACACAAGAGACCCAGTACTTC,CVISEPGTQETQYF
-,TRBV19,TRBJ2-2,-,TGTGCCAGTAGTATAAGGCCCCCGTCCCAAGTTACGAACACCGGGGAGCTGTTTTTT,CASSIRPPSQVTNTGELFF
-,TRBV11-2,TRBJ2-7,TRBD1,TGTGCCAGCAGCTTAGAAATCGGGACAGGATTTAACGAGCAGTACTTC,CASSLEIGTGFNEQYF
medium-sized,TRBV7-2,TRBJ2-7,-,TGTGCCAGCAGCGTAGGGGAAGGGGGGATATACGAGCAGTACTTC,CASSVGEGGIYEQYF
few,TRBV6-5,TRBJ1-6,-,TGTGCCAGCAGGGCCAAAACAGGATCACCCCTCCACTTT,CASRAKTGSPLHF
-,TRBV30,TRBJ2-1,TRBD2,TGTGCCTGGAGTCTCGCGGGAGATTTCAATGAGCAGTTCTTC,CAWSLAGDFNEQFF
-,TRBV7-2,TRBJ2-7,-,TGTGCCAGCAGCTACCTATACGAGCAGTACTTC,CASSYLYEQYF
-,TRBV5-1,TRBJ1-2,TRBD1,TGCGCCAGCAGCTCGGACAGGGGGGGATATGGCTACACCTTC,CASSSDRGGYGYTF
few,TRBV18,TRBJ1-1,-,TGTGCCAGCTCACGAGACGGTGTGAACACTGAAGCTTTCTTT,CASSRDGVNTEAFF
-,TRBV27,TRBJ1-4,-,TGTGCCAGCAGTCCTAGAGGTGTGGGTGCAACTAATGAAAAACTGTTTTTT,CASSPRGVGATNEKLFF
-,TRBV5-1,TRBJ2-3,-,TGCGCCAGCAGCTCTGGACTCGGACCGACAGATACGCAGTATTTT,CASSSGLGPTDTQYF
few,TRBV6-1,TRBJ2-7,-,TGTGCCAGCAGCTCGGGACAAGACGAGCAGTACTTC,CASSSGQDEQYF
few,TRBV14,TRBJ2-1,-,TGTGCCAGCAGCCAAGAGGAGACAGACAATGAGCAGTTCTTC,CASSQEETDNEQFF
-,TRBV7-2,TRBJ2-3,-,TGTGCCAGCAGCCAGTCGAGGGGCCCAGCAGGAGATACGCAGTATTTT,CASSQSRGPAGDTQYF
-,TRBV28,TRBJ2-2,-,TGTGCCAGCAGTCCCCTGGGGGGGGAGCTGTTTTTT,CASSPLGGELFF
-,TRBV28,TRBJ1-2,TRBD1,TGTGCCAGCAACCCGACAGGGAACGATGGCTACACCTTC,CASNPTGNDGYTF
-,TRBV6-1,TRBJ2-1,TRBD1,TGTGCCAGCAGTTCCGGGACAGGGGTATACAATGAGCAGTTCTTC,CASSSGTGVYNEQFF
-,TRBV15,TRBJ2-3,-,TGTGCCACCAGCGGGTCACGGGCCTCTAGCACAGATACGCAGTATTTT,CATSGSRASSTDTQYF
-,TRBV19,TRBJ1-1,-,TGTGCCAGTAGTATCATGCAGTACACTGAAGCTTTCTTT,CASSIMQYTEAFF
-,TRBV5-4,TRBJ2-3,TRBD1,TGTGCCAGCAGCAATCCGGGACAGGGGGCGCGTGACACGCAGTATTTT,CASSNPGQGARDTQYF
-,TRBV14,TRBJ2-7,-,TGTGCCAGCAGCCAAGTGCCCGCGGTGAAGTACTTC,CASSQVPAVKYF
-,TRBV2,TRBJ2-7,TRBD2,TGTGCCAGCACCCCCGGGACTAGCGGGACCGAGCAGTACTTC,CASTPGTSGTEQYF
once,TRBV7-9,TRBJ2-7,TRBD2,TGTGCCAGCAGCTATACTAGCGGGGGCTACGAGCAGTACTTC,CASSYTSGGYEQYF
few,TRBV30,TRBJ2-1,-,TGTGCCTGGACCCTGTTGTCTGTATACAATGAGCAGTTCTTC,CAWTLLSVYNEQFF
-,TRBV7-2,TRBJ1-4,TRBD1,TGTGCCAGCAGCCCGGGACAGGGTACTAATGAAAAACTGTTTTTT,CASSPGQGTNEKLFF
-,TRBV7-9,TRBJ2-1,TRBD2,TGTGCCAGCAGCTTCAGCGGGAGGAATGAGCAGTTCTTC,CASSFSGRNEQFF
-,TRBV6-5,TRBJ2-2,-,TGTGCCAGCAGGGCAGGGTTTACCGGGGAGCTGTTTTTT,CASRAGFTGELFF
-,TRBV5-1,TRBJ2-2,-,TGCGCCAGCAGCTACGCTTGGCCCGGGGAGCTGTTTTTT,CASSYAWPGELFF
-,TRBV18,TRBJ2-5,-,TGTGCCAGCTCACCAGGGCAGGCAGAGACCCAGTACTTC,CASSPGQAETQYF
-,TRBV7-8,TRBJ2-7,-,TGTGCCAGCAGCTTTCCGGACACCTACGAGCAGTACTTC,CASSFPDTYEQYF
-,TRBV5-1,TRBJ1-2,-,TGCGCCAGCAGCCAAAAAGGGGAGGGCGGCTACACCTTC,CASSQKGEGGYTF